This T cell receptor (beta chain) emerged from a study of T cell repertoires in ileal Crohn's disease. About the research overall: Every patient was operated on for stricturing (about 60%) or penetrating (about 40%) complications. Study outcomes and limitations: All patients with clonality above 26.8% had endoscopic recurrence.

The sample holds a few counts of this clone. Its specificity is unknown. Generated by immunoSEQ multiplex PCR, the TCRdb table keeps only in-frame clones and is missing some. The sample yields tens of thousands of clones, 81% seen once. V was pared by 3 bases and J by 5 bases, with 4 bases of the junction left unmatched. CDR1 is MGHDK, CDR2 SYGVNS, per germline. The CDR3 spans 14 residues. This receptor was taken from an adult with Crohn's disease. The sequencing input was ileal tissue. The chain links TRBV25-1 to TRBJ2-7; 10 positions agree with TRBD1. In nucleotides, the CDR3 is TGTGCCAGCAGTGACAGGGACAGGGGTCACGAGCAGTACTTC. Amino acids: CASSDRDRGHEQYF.